This T cell receptor beta chain was profiled in a study of cytomegalovirus exposure and HLA in healthy donors. The PCR ran on 60 Vbeta and 13 Jbeta primers. The assay was immunoSEQ multiplex PCR, and TCRdb's table has in-frame clones only and misses some. The sample carries about 190,000 clones, approximately 85% recorded once. Looked up from germline, CDR1 is KGHSH and CDR2 is LQKENI. The CDR3 runs 15 residues. The V end was cut by 1 base, the J end by 3 bases, with 13 bases between. V is TRBV18 and J is TRBJ2-7, with D tentatively TRBD2 (6 bases). Source material: PBMCs. This TCR came from a young woman in good health and CMV-seronegative. This chain's CDR3 is CASSPRRGEIYEQYF. Written as DNA, the CDR3 is TGTGCCAGCTCACCACGACGCGGGGAAATCTACGAGCAGTACTTC.